The 13 T cell receptor beta chains given below trace back to one sample, sequenced in a study of response to subunit inactivated influenza vaccine. TCRdb reprocessed the RT-PCR reads via MiXCR and lists one record per CDR3 protein. Of some 200,000 distinct CDR3 sequences listed, approximately 12% were seen once; the top ten hold around 28%. This same sample was also taken into another study, of T cells expressing NK-cell markers. That paper states: As the method of synthesis, 5'RACE template switching with UMIs yielded TCR beta cDNA.

Source: CD8+ T cells sorted from PBMCs, taken 11 to 12 days after vaccination. Source of these receptors: a man aged 45 to 65 who received an inactivated influenza vaccine.

The J gene is TRBJ2-3, the V gene TRBV24-1, with D uncertain. The CDR3 has 17 amino acids. Germline lookup yields CDR1 KGHDR and CDR2 SFDVKD. Trimming cost V 2 bases and J 2 bases, with 16 bases left between them. The CDR3 DNA sequence: TGTGCCACCAGTGATTCGGGCGGCAGCTACCCCACAGATACGCAGTATTTT. Translated, it gives CATSDSGGSYPTDTQYF.

The CDR3 protein is CASSVAGAAYNEQFF. The CDR3 coding sequence is TGTGCCAGCAGCGTAGCTGGGGCAGCTTACAATGAGCAGTTCTTC. V and J are TRBV9 and TRBJ2-1, with a tentative D call TRBD1 (5 bases). This CDR3 contains 15 residues. Germline V CDR1 and CDR2: SGDLS, YYNGEE. Trimming took 0 bases from V and 4 from J, leaving 11 bases between them.

This clonotype was seen a few times. The rearrangement joins TRBV11-2 to TRBJ2-1; 9 bases align to TRBD1. V was pared by 4 bases and J by 0 bases, with 7 bases of the junction left unmatched. CDR3 length: 17 amino acids. Germline V CDR1 and CDR2: SGHAT, FQNNGV. Here the CDR3 reads CASSWGTGISSYNEQFF. Here the CDR3 DNA reads TGTGCCAGCAGCTGGGGGACAGGGATCAGCTCCTACAATGAGCAGTTCTTC.

A few counts support this clonotype. The gene calls are TRBV3-1 and TRBJ2-7; D is unclear. The CDR3 totals 12 residues. CDR1 is LGHDT and CDR2 is YNNKEL in the germline V gene (reference sequence). Deletions cut 4 bases from V and 7 bases from J, with 11 bases between. DNA for the CDR3: TGTGCCAGCAGCCGATCTGCTAGTGAGCAGTACTTC. Translation: CASSRSASEQYF.

The chain is built from TRBV4-2 and TRBJ2-5, with TRBD1 matching over 7 bases. The V and J ends lost 4 bases and 4 bases, in that order; junction bases with no gene match: 6. The CDR3 extends over 14 amino acids. Germline V gene sequence: CDR1 LGHNA, CDR2 YNFKEQ. The DNA of the CDR3 is TGTGCCAGCAGCCCGGACAGGTGGATAGAGACCCAGTACTTC. Encoded protein: CASSPDRWIETQYF.

This clonotype was recorded many times. This rearrangement joins TRBV27 to TRBJ2-3; D is uncertain. The CDR3 covers 15 residues. Germline V CDR1 and CDR2: MNHEY, SMNVEV (reference sequence). V was pared by 2 bases and J by 3 bases, with 12 bases between. The CDR3 bases are TGTGCCAGCAGTTTAGGGGTAAAGGGTACAGATACGCAGTATTTT. It translates to CASSLGVKGTDTQYF.

J is TRBJ2-1 and V is TRBV7-9; 10 bases align to TRBD2. Germline assignment: CDR1 SEHNR and CDR2 FQNEAQ (reference sequence). The CDR3 has 17 residues. The ends lost 1 base at V and 8 bases at J; junction bases unmatched: 11. This chain's CDR3 is CASSLGRGSGRTDEQFF. The CDR3 bases are TGTGCCAGCAGCTTAGGGCGGGGTAGCGGGAGGACCGATGAGCAGTTCTTC.

This sequence joins TRBV27 and TRBJ2-7; D not resolved. Trimming removed 5 bases at V and 7 bases at J, with 15 bases between. The CDR3 contains 13 residues. Germline CDR1 MNHEY, CDR2 SMNVEV (reference sequence). CDR3 sequence reads: CASSPGRYVEQYF. The CDR3, as DNA: TGTGCCAGCAGTCCGGGCCGGTACGTGGAGCAGTACTTC.

This clonotype was recorded many times. V gene TRBV7-6 combines with J gene TRBJ2-7, with TRBD1 matching 11 bases. The CDR3 is 15 residues long. After removal of 3 bases from V and 1 base from J, the junction contained 2 bases not matched to a gene. Germline lookup yields CDR1 SGHVS and CDR2 FNYEAQ. The CDR3 protein is CASSLGTGGSYEQYF. The CDR3 region has the DNA TGTGCCAGCAGCTTGGGGACAGGGGGATCCTACGAGCAGTACTTC.

This clonotype was recorded at least ten times. The rearrangement joins TRBV19 to TRBJ2-5, with 10 bases matching TRBD1. Germline V gene lookup returns CDR1 LNHDA and CDR2 SQIVND (reference sequence). J gave up 7 bases and V 5 bases, and 7 bases lay outside the gene matches. This CDR3 region has 14 residues. CDR3: CASSSGTGVATQYF. DNA of the CDR3: TGTGCCAGTAGTTCCGGGACAGGGGTTGCGACCCAGTACTTC.

The chain employs TRBV2 and TRBJ2-7; D gene uncertain. Germline V CDR1 and CDR2: SNHLY, FYNNEI. CDR3 length equals 13 residues. V was cut by 7 bases and J by 3 bases, with 13 bases left in between. CDR3 nucleotides: TGTGCCAGCAAGGGAAATTCTTACTACGAGCAGTACTTC. Its protein is CASKGNSYYEQYF.

The chain employs TRBV20-1 and TRBJ2-7; TRBD2 is a possible D gene (7 bases). The CDR3 spans 13 residues. CDR1 is DFQATT and CDR2 is SNEGSKA in the germline V gene (reference sequence). V was shortened by 6 bases and J by 1 base, with 13 bases between the two germline ends. CDR3 sequence reads: CSARGAYSYEQYF. CDR3 nucleotide sequence: TGCAGTGCCCGGGGGGCGTATTCCTACGAGCAGTACTTC.

There are a few counts of this clonotype. This rearrangement joins TRBV3-1 to TRBJ2-1; TRBD2 might be the D (5 bases). The V gene's germline CDR1 is LGHDT and CDR2 YNNKEL (reference sequence). Trimming left V 3 bases short and J 6 bases short, with 9 bases between. The CDR3 is made up of 13 amino acids. The DNA of the CDR3 is TGTGCCAGCAGCCAGGGGAGTGCCAATGAGCAGTTCTTC. It is translated as CASSQGSANEQFF.